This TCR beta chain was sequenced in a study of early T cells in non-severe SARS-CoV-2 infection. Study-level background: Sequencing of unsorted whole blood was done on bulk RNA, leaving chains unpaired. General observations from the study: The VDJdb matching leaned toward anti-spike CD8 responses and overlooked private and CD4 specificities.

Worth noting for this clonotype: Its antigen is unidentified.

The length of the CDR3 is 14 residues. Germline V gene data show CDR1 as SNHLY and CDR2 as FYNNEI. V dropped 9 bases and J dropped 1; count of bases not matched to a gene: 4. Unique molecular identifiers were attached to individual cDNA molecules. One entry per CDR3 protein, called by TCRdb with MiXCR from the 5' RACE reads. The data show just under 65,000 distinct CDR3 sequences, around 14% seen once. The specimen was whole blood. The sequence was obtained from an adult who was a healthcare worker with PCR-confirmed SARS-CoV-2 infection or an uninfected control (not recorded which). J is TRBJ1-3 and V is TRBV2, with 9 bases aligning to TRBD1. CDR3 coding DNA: TGTGCCAGAGGACAGGGGCGTTCTGGAAACACCATATATTTT. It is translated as CARGQGRSGNTIYF.